The sequence of this T cell receptor beta chain was determined in a study of somatic mutations in cytotoxic T cells in rheumatoid arthritis. The repertoire was sequenced with immunoSEQ multiplex PCR; TCRdb's copy has only in-frame clones and lacks some. This table holds approximately 19,000 clones, 75% to 85% found once. This clonotype originated in an adult with rheumatoid arthritis. Sequenced sample: CD8+ T cells sorted from blood.

CDR3 DNA: TGTGCCAGCAGTCAGGGGAACACCATATATTTT. Translation: CASSQGNTIYF. This chain joins TRBV2 and TRBJ1-3; TRBD1 might be the D (6 bases). Per germline, CDR1 SNHLY and CDR2 FYNNEI. This CDR3 contains 11 residues. Trimming took off 5 bases at V and 7 bases at J, with 6 bases between the two ends.